A selection of T cell receptor beta chains follows, all from one sample in a study of patients and donors after allogeneic stem cell transplantation. TCRdb reprocessed the RT-PCR reads with MiXCR, giving one entry per CDR3 protein. The sample yields 65,000 to 80,000 distinct CDR3 sequences, around a quarter seen once. Sample: blood, either unsorted or a sorted T cell fraction (not recorded which). Receptors originate from a human donor who was either an allogeneic HSCT recipient or a stem cell or donor lymphocyte infusion donor (not recorded which). It is not recorded whose cells these are; they may come from a transplant donor. Each CDR3 is given with its conserved first and last residue. The D gene is left open where the match is weak. Not every row has a clone size; where given, it reads once, few, many or a size class.

J: TRBJ2-5
size: .
D: .
V: TRBV12-3/TRBV12-4
DNA: TGTGCCAGCAGCCGATCCAAGGGCCAAGAGACCCAGTACTTC
CDR3: CASSRSKGQETQYF

J: TRBJ1-2
size: .
D: TRBD1
V: TRBV5-1
DNA: TGCGCCAGCAGCATCGGACAGGGCGACGGGGGCTACACCTTC
CDR3: CASSIGQGDGGYTF

J: TRBJ2-2
size: few
D: .
V: TRBV21-1
DNA: TGTGCCAGCGGGACAGGGTACACCGGGGAGCTGTTTTTT
CDR3: CASGTGYTGELFF

J: TRBJ1-5
size: .
D: TRBD1
V: TRBV7-9
DNA: TGTGCCAGCAGCTTCGGGACAGCTTATAGCAATCAGCCCCAGCATTTT
CDR3: CASSFGTAYSNQPQHF

J: TRBJ2-1
size: few
D: .
V: TRBV20-1
DNA: TGCAGTGCTAGGAGCGCGGGACAGCTATACAATGAGCAGTTCTTC
CDR3: CSARSAGQLYNEQFF

J: TRBJ2-1
size: .
D: .
V: TRBV20-1
DNA: TGCAGTGCTAGAGATCAAGTGCGGCGCTCCTACAATGAGCAGTTCTTC
CDR3: CSARDQVRRSYNEQFF

J: TRBJ1-6
size: few
D: TRBD1
V: TRBV3-1
DNA: TGTGCCAGCAGCCCCCGGACAGGGGTTAATTCACCCCTCCACTTT
CDR3: CASSPRTGVNSPLHF

J: TRBJ2-3
size: .
D: .
V: TRBV20-1
DNA: TGCAGTGCCAATAGGGGGGGAGATACGCAGTATTTT
CDR3: CSANRGGDTQYF

J: TRBJ1-6
size: .
D: .
V: TRBV7-2
DNA: TGTGCCAGCAGATGGACAGTGAATTCACCCCTCCACTTT
CDR3: CASRWTVNSPLHF

J: TRBJ2-1
size: .
D: TRBD1
V: TRBV28
DNA: TGTGCCAGCAGTTTATCCCTCGGACAGGGCGCCTACAATGAGCAGTTCTTC
CDR3: CASSLSLGQGAYNEQFF

J: TRBJ1-4
size: few
D: .
V: TRBV15
DNA: TGTGCCACCAGCCGCATATACCAGAAGGAAAAACTGTTTTTT
CDR3: CATSRIYQKEKLFF

J: TRBJ1-5
size: few
D: .
V: TRBV12-3/TRBV12-4
DNA: TGTGCCAGCAGTTTACTCGGGACATCTAGACAGCCCCAGCATTTT
CDR3: CASSLLGTSRQPQHF

J: TRBJ1-1
size: .
D: .
V: TRBV5-1
DNA: TGCGCCAGCAGCTTGGCCGGGCAAGGGGTCACTGAAGCTTTCTTT
CDR3: CASSLAGQGVTEAFF

J: TRBJ1-1
size: .
D: .
V: TRBV5-6
DNA: TGTGCCAGCACCACAGTGGGGAGCACTGAAGCTTTCTTT
CDR3: CASTTVGSTEAFF

J: TRBJ2-5
size: once
D: .
V: TRBV30
DNA: TGTGCCTGGAGTCCGATCTTTGGCGGGGAGACCCAGTACTTC
CDR3: CAWSPIFGGETQYF

J: TRBJ1-2
size: few
D: TRBD1
V: TRBV12-3/TRBV12-4
DNA: TGTGCCAGCAGTCTGACAGGGGCCAGATACGCCTATGGCTACACCTTC
CDR3: CASSLTGARYAYGYTF

J: TRBJ2-7
size: few
D: TRBD2
V: TRBV3-1
DNA: TGTGCCAGCAGCCATGTGGGCCTAGCGGGAGACGTCGAGCAGTACTTC
CDR3: CASSHVGLAGDVEQYF

J: TRBJ2-1
size: .
D: TRBD2
V: TRBV5-1
DNA: TGCGCCAGCAGCTTTGGTCTAGCGGACAATGAGCAGTTCTTC
CDR3: CASSFGLADNEQFF

J: TRBJ1-2
size: .
D: .
V: TRBV4-2
DNA: TGTGCCAGCAGCCGAAATAGGCCTCTCCCGGGGACGACAGGCTACACCTTC
CDR3: CASSRNRPLPGTTGYTF

J: TRBJ2-5
size: .
D: TRBD2
V: TRBV5-1
DNA: TGCGCCAGCAGCTTGATCCTAGCGGGGGCCCGAGAGACCCAGTGCTTC
CDR3: CASSLILAGARETQCF

J: TRBJ2-3
size: few
D: TRBD2
V: TRBV7-8
DNA: TGTGCCAGCAGCCCCCGACTAGCGGGGGCCTCACTCACAGATACGCAGTATTTT
CDR3: CASSPRLAGASLTDTQYF

J: TRBJ1-1
size: once
D: .
V: TRBV7-6
DNA: TGTGCCAGCAGCTTGGTTGGGTTCACTGAAGCTTTCTTT
CDR3: CASSLVGFTEAFF

J: TRBJ1-2
size: .
D: TRBD1
V: TRBV6-4
DNA: TGTGCCAGCAGTGTCCGGACAGGCTATGGCTACACCTTC
CDR3: CASSVRTGYGYTF

J: TRBJ1-2
size: .
D: TRBD1
V: TRBV5-1
DNA: TGCGCCAGCAGCTTGGGACAGGGGGCCGACTATGGCTACACCTTC
CDR3: CASSLGQGADYGYTF

J: TRBJ1-5
size: few
D: .
V: TRBV12-3/TRBV12-4
DNA: TGTGCCAGCAGCCCGGCGGGCCAGCCCAATCAGCCCCAGCATTTT
CDR3: CASSPAGQPNQPQHF

J: TRBJ1-1
size: .
D: .
V: TRBV7-3
DNA: TGTGCCAGCAGCTTATCTCCCGGGGACGGGGATGAAGCTTTCTTT
CDR3: CASSLSPGDGDEAFF

J: TRBJ1-1
size: few
D: TRBD1
V: TRBV4-1
DNA: TGCGCCAGCAGCCAGCCGGGACAGGGGGCGCTCCCCACTGAAGCTTTCTTT
CDR3: CASSQPGQGALPTEAFF

J: TRBJ2-5
size: .
D: .
V: TRBV5-6
DNA: TGTGCCAGCAGCTTGACGACCGGGACCCAGTACTTC
CDR3: CASSLTTGTQYF

J: TRBJ1-2
size: many
D: .
V: TRBV11-3
DNA: TGTGCCAGCATCCCCAGGCACACAGGCCATTTTGGCTACACCTTC
CDR3: CASIPRHTGHFGYTF

J: TRBJ2-3
size: .
D: TRBD2
V: TRBV5-6
DNA: TGTGCCAGCAGCTTTTCGGGACTACCTCAGTATTTT
CDR3: CASSFSGLPQYF

J: TRBJ1-5
size: many
D: .
V: TRBV7-2
DNA: TGTGCCAGCAGCTTGAATACAGGCAGCAATCAGCCCCAGCATTTT
CDR3: CASSLNTGSNQPQHF

J: TRBJ2-7
size: .
D: .
V: TRBV21-1
DNA: TGTGCCAGCAGCAAAGAGGACCCAGGGTTTACCTACGAGCAGTACTTC
CDR3: CASSKEDPGFTYEQYF

J: TRBJ2-2
size: .
D: TRBD2
V: TRBV6-2/TRBV6-3
DNA: TGTGCCAGCAGTTACCCCCTAGCGGGGAACACCGGGGAGCTGTTTTTT
CDR3: CASSYPLAGNTGELFF

J: TRBJ2-5
size: few
D: .
V: TRBV11-2
DNA: TGTGCCAGCAGCTTAGCGGGCTACACCCAAGAGACCCAGTACTTC
CDR3: CASSLAGYTQETQYF

J: TRBJ1-1
size: .
D: TRBD1
V: TRBV20-1
DNA: TGCAGTGCCGTGGTTGGGGACAGGGTAATGAACACTGAAGCTTTCTTT
CDR3: CSAVVGDRVMNTEAFF

J: TRBJ1-5
size: few
D: TRBD1
V: TRBV7-9
DNA: TGTGCCAGCAGCCCGGGACAGGGTTATCAGCCCCAGCATTTT
CDR3: CASSPGQGYQPQHF

J: TRBJ2-5
size: .
D: .
V: TRBV19
DNA: TGTGCCAGTATGGGAGGCCCTGGTTCAGAGACCCAGTACTTC
CDR3: CASMGGPGSETQYF

J: TRBJ1-1
size: few
D: TRBD1
V: TRBV20-1
DNA: TGCAGTGCACGGACAGGGGGCCACACTGAAGCTTTCTTT
CDR3: CSARTGGHTEAFF

J: TRBJ1-5
size: .
D: .
V: TRBV4-2
DNA: TGTGCCAGCAGCCAAGATGGTAGGTTAAATAGCAATCAGCCCCAGCATTTT
CDR3: CASSQDGRLNSNQPQHF

J: TRBJ1-1
size: many
D: .
V: TRBV5-1
DNA: TGCGCCAGCAGCGTTGGTACGAACACTGAAGCTTTCTTT
CDR3: CASSVGTNTEAFF

J: TRBJ1-6
size: few
D: .
V: TRBV28
DNA: TGTGCCAGCAGTCTGACCAGAGGAACTTCACCCCTCCACTTT
CDR3: CASSLTRGTSPLHF

J: TRBJ1-4
size: .
D: .
V: TRBV27
DNA: TGTGCCAGCAGTTCTCCGCCGCGGGAGGGGGGTAATGAAAAACTGTTTTTT
CDR3: CASSSPPREGGNEKLFF

J: TRBJ2-7
size: .
D: .
V: TRBV7-9
DNA: TGTGCCAGCAGCTTGCGGCGGGATACCCACGAGCAGTACTTC
CDR3: CASSLRRDTHEQYF